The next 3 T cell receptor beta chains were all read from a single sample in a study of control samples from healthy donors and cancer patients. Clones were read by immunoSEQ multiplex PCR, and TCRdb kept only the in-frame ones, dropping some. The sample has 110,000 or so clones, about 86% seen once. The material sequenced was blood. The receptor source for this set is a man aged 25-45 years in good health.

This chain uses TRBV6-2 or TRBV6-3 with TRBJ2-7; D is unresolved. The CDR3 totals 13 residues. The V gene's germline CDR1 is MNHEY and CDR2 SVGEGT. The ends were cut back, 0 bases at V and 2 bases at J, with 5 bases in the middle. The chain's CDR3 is CASSYSGTYEQYV. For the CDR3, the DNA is TGTGCCAGCAGTTACTCGGGAACCTACGAGCAGTACGTC.

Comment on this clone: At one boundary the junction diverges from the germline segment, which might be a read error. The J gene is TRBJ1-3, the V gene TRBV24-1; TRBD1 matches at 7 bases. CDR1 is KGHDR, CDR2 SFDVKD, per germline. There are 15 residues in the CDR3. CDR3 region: CATRDREEDGNTIYF. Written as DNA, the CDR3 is TGTGCCACCCGTGACAGGGAAGAGGATGGAAACACCATATATTTT.

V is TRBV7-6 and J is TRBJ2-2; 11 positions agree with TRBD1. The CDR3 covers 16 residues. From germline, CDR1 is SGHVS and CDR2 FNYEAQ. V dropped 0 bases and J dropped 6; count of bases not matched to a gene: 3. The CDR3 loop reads CASSLADRGRPGELFF. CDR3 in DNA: TGTGCCAGCAGCTTAGCGGACAGGGGGCGCCCCGGGGAGCTGTTTTTT. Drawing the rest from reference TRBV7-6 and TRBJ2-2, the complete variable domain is GAGVSQSPRYKVTKRGQDVALRCDPISGHVSLYWYRQALGQGPEFLTYFNYEAQQDKSGLPNDRFSAERPEGSISTLTIQRTEQRDSAMYRCASSLADRGRPGELFFGEGSRLTVL.